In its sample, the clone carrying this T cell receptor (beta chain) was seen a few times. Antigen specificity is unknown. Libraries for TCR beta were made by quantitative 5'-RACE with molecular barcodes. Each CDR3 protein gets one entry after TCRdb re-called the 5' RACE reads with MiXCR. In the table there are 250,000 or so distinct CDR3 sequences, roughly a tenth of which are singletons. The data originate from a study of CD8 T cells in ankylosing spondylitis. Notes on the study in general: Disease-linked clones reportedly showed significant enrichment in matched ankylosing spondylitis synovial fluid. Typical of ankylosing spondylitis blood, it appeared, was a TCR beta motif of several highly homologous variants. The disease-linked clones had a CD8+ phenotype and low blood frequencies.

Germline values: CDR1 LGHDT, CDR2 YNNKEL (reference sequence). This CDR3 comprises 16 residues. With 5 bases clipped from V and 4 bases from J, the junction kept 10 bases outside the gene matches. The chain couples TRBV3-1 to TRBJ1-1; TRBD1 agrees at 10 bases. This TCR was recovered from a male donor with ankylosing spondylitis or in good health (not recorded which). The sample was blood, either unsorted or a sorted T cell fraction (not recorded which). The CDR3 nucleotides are TGTGCCAGCAGCTACTGCGGGGGACAGGGGTGCACTGAAGCTTTCTTT. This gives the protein CASSYCGGQGCTEAFF.